The entry below gives a single T cell receptor beta chain sequence along with its context. Per the germline V gene, CDR1 is MGHRA and CDR2 is YSYEKL. V was pared by 0 bases and J by 7 bases, with 7 bases of the junction left unmatched. The CDR3 totals 17 residues. The sample originates from a study of blood T cell repertoires in COVID-19. Study summary: Samples taken during acute and convalescent COVID-19 were collected in the United States, Italy and Spain. PBMCs, B-cell-depleted T cells, or T cells provided the cDNA or gDNA that made up the material.

Per the authors' pipeline: Amplification of reference gene primers provided the estimated nucleated cell counts. Only in-frame clones appear in the TCRdb table, and some are missing; sequencing was by immunoSEQ multiplex PCR. V and J calls and clone size are as listed in that table; D and trimming were resolved from the DNA. The table has over 120,000 clones, around 86% seen once. V usage is TRBV4-1 and J usage is TRBJ2-1; 12 nucleotides agree with TRBD2. This TCR derives from a man in his forties or fifties who had recovered from COVID-19. Sequenced material: peripheral blood. As DNA, the CDR3 is TGCGCCAGCAGCCAAGATCCCTCTAGCGGGGGGGGGAATGAGCAGTTCTTC. Amino acids: CASSQDPSSGGGNEQFF.